This TCR beta chain was observed in a study of CXCR3-negative and CXCR3-positive naive CD8 T cells. General study results and limits: Naive subsets had comparable surface CD5, so TRB CDR3 properties gauged TCR strength. Both naive subsets had comparably high diversity; memory CD8+ cells much lower. CXCR3-positive naive cells carried more hydrophobic TRB CDR3s than CXCR3-negative ones. With CXCR3 expression partially decreased after cryopreservation, most assays relied on fresh PBMCs.

In preparing the TRB cDNA libraries, 5' RACE with UMI labels was used. With the 5' RACE reads reprocessed, TCRdb shows one record per CDR3 protein and no DNA. This listing includes 130,000 to 150,000 distinct CDR3 sequences. As to this clonotype: Its target is not known.

Germline CDR1 DFQATT, CDR2 SNEGSKA (reference sequence). The CDR3 spans 15 residues. The V gene is TRBV20-1, the J gene TRBJ1-5; with no DNA, the TCRdb D assignment of TRBD1 cannot be verified. Sequenced material: naive CXCR3+ CD8+ T cells from blood. Specified subset: CD45RO-CCR7+CD27+CD95- naive CD8+ T cells expressing CXCR3 (TNR3+). This TCR was recovered from a human donor in good health. Some clones in this sample may be carry-over from other donors' samples. CDR3 sequence reads: CSARGDAGGYQPQHF.